Included here is one TCR beta chain sequence, with context. As yet, its antigen is unknown. The sample belongs to a study of blood T cells in healthy people across ages. At the level of the study: Template switching recovered approximately one barcoded beta molecule for every two T cells.

A J-beta primer mix and a sample-barcoded 5' primer were used in a second PCR of about 7 to 12 cycles. TCRdb passed the 5' RACE reads through MiXCR, listing each CDR3 protein once. The top ten clones hold roughly 8% of a sample with about 1.7 million distinct CDR3 sequences, over 25% of them seen once. V lost 6 bases to trimming and J lost 5 bases, with 16 bases between them. The CDR3 totals 14 residues. CDR1 and CDR2 from the germline V gene are MNHNS and SASEGT. Study-level points and caveats: Investigators viewed diversity estimates from one million T cells as underestimates, the study reported.

V gene TRBV6-1 combines with J gene TRBJ2-5, with D perhaps assigned TRBD1 or TRBD2 (5 bases each). The sequence came from a woman in her thirties in good health. Material: blood. This CDR3 is CASRDGTLQETQYF. CDR3 nucleotide sequence: TGTGCCAGCAGGGACGGGACCCTCCAGGAGACCCAGTACTTC.